The 28 T cell receptor beta chains given below trace back to one sample, sequenced in a study of STAT5B mutations in CD4+ large granular lymphocyte leukemia. Libraries were prepared by immunoSEQ multiplex PCR; TCRdb keeps only in-frame clonotypes and omits some of them. The sample yields some 34,000 clones, roughly 79% seen once. The source material was CD4+ T cells from blood buffy coats. The receptor source for this set is a human donor in good health.

The chain couples TRBV25-1 to TRBJ2-7, with D perhaps being TRBD1 or TRBD2 (7 bases each). The CDR3 is 16 amino acids. Germline V gene sequence: CDR1 MGHDK, CDR2 SYGVNS. V dropped 3 bases and J dropped 6 bases, with 21 bases sitting between them. The CDR3 spells CASSDPRGTDNSEQYF. Written as DNA, the CDR3 is TGTGCCAGCAGTGACCCGCGGGGGACAGACAACTCCGAGCAGTACTTC.

The J gene is TRBJ2-7, the V gene TRBV6-5; D may be TRBD2 (5 bases). Trimming cost V 5 bases and J 0 bases, with 14 bases left between them. The germline V gene has CDR1 MNHEY and CDR2 SVGAGI. The CDR3 has 15 amino acids. This CDR3 reads CASSRPGSSSYEQYF. In DNA form, the CDR3 reads TGTGCCAGCAGTCGACCGGGGTCTAGCTCCTACGAGCAGTACTTC.

The chain combines TRBV5-1 with TRBJ2-3; no reliable D call. Germline V gives CDR1 SGHRS, CDR2 YFSETQ. With 5 bases removed from V and 6 bases from J, the gap between germline ends came to 7 bases. This CDR3 has 11 amino acids. The CDR3 protein is CASRFEDTQYF. CDR3 DNA sequence: TGCGCCAGCAGGTTCGAGGATACGCAGTATTTT.

This clone has a single count. The rearrangement joins TRBV7-2 to TRBJ2-3, with D possibly matching TRBD2 (5 bases). Trimming removed 1 base at V and 6 bases at J, with 17 bases between. The CDR3 consists of 16 residues. CDR1 SGHTA and CDR2 FQGNSA come from the germline V gene. The CDR3 nucleotides read TGTGCCAGCAGCTTAGTCAGCGGCCTCGGTTTGGATACGCAGTATTTT. This sequence encodes CASSLVSGLGLDTQYF.

This clone is a singleton in its sample. The chain recombines TRBV7-2 with TRBJ2-7; maybe TRBD1 (6 bases). Trimming stripped 1 base from V and 1 base from J, with 8 bases between. The CDR3 length is 14 residues. Germline V gives CDR1 SGHTA, CDR2 FQGNSA. The CDR3 loop reads CASSLEQGSYEQYF. The CDR3 bases are TGTGCCAGCAGCTTAGAACAGGGATCCTACGAGCAGTACTTC.

This clone was detected once. V and J are TRBV9 and TRBJ2-2; 8 bases map to TRBD2. J gave up 5 bases and V 4 bases, and 13 bases lay outside the gene matches. CDR3 length equals 17 residues. From germline, CDR1 is SGDLS and CDR2 YYNGEE. The CDR3 DNA follows: TGTGCCAGCAGCCCAGGGCGAGCGGGAGTTCGGACCGGGGAGCTGTTTTTT. Translating gives CASSPGRAGVRTGELFF.

The chain couples TRBV18 to TRBJ1-4, with no clear D. The V gene lost 2 bases and the J gene lost 8 bases, with 3 bases spanning the gap. Germline V CDR1 and CDR2: KGHSH, LQKENI. The length of the CDR3 is 11 residues. The DNA of the CDR3 is TGTGCCAGCTCACCAGGCGAAAAACTGTTTTTT. As protein: CASSPGEKLFF.

The chain uses TRBV7-8 and TRBJ1-2; D is uncertain. This CDR3 has 13 amino acids. CDR1 and CDR2 (germline): SGHVS, FQNEAQ. The V end was cut by 1 base, the J end by 4 bases, with 7 bases between. The CDR3 DNA sequence: TGTGCCAGCAGCTTAGGGGGTGCCTATGGCTACACCTTC. This gives the protein CASSLGGAYGYTF.

This clone was seen only once. The chain carries TRBV5-6 and TRBJ1-1; no definite D call. The CDR3 extends over 14 amino acids. Between the trimmed V and J ends, which lost 1 base and 3 bases, there was a span of 10 bases. Germline-derived CDR1 and CDR2 are SGHDT and YYEEEE. The CDR3 is CASSLLRGDTEAFF. CDR3 sequence (DNA): TGTGCCAGCAGCTTGCTCCGGGGAGACACTGAAGCTTTCTTT.

CDR3 protein: CASSKAYQPQHF. In DNA, the CDR3 is TGTGCCAGCAGTAAGGCTTATCAGCCCCAGCATTTT. The genes are TRBV28 and TRBJ1-5; D is unclear. This CDR3 has 12 residues. Trimming removed 5 bases at V and 5 bases at J, with 7 bases between. Germline CDR1 is MDHEN and CDR2 is SYDVKM.

This clone appeared a few times. The chain is built from TRBV6-6 and TRBJ1-1, with D possibly TRBD1 on 5 matching bases. The CDR3 totals 11 residues. V gave up 5 bases and J gave up 9 bases, with 10 bases separating them. Germline V gene sequence: CDR1 MNHNY, CDR2 SVGAGI (reference sequence). CDR3 DNA: TGTGCCAGCAGTGGGGGAGCGAAAGCTTTCTTT. Translation: CASSGGAKAFF.

V usage is TRBV30 and J usage is TRBJ2-7, with 10 bases lining up with TRBD1. After removal of 2 bases from V and 2 bases from J, the junction contained 3 bases not matched to a gene. The CDR3 length is 14 residues. The V gene's germline CDR1 is GTSNPN and CDR2 SVGIG (reference sequence). DNA for the CDR3: TGTGCCTGGAGTCCCGGGACAGGGGCCTACGAGCAGTACTTC. It translates to CAWSPGTGAYEQYF.

The chain couples TRBV7-8 to TRBJ1-4; possible D gene TRBD1, 6 bases. There are 13 residues in the CDR3. Germline loops: CDR1 SGHVS, CDR2 FQNEAQ. Between the trimmed V and J ends, which lost 5 bases and 7 bases, there was a span of 11 bases. CDR3: CASSQRQVEKLFF. The DNA for the CDR3 is TGTGCCAGCAGCCAGCGACAGGTTGAAAAACTGTTTTTT. The complete variable domain, with remaining parts taken from reference TRBV7-8 and TRBJ1-4, reads GAGVSQSPRYKVAKRGQDVALRCDPISGHVSLFWYQQALGQGPEFLTYFQNEAQLDKSGLPSDRFFAERPEGSVSTLKIQRTQQEDSAVYLCASSQRQVEKLFFGSGTQLSVL.

The chain has TRBV11-2 and TRBJ2-3, with TRBD2 as a possible D gene (5 bases). In germline, CDR1 is SGHAT, CDR2 FQNNGV. The CDR3 is made up of 15 amino acids. The V end lost 2 bases, the J end lost 3 bases, and 12 bases lay between the germline ends. Written as DNA, the CDR3 is TGTGCCAGCAGCTTATGGCAAGCGGATACAGATACGCAGTATTTT. This gives the protein CASSLWQADTDTQYF.

V gene TRBV7-6 combines with J gene TRBJ2-5; D is ambiguous. The CDR3 has 13 amino acids. Germline V gene sequence: CDR1 SGHVS, CDR2 FNYEAQ. The V and J ends lost 6 bases and 5 bases respectively, with 13 bases between them. Here the CDR3 DNA reads TGTGCCAGCAGGTCGGGTGGTTTGGAGACCCAGTACTTC. Its protein product is CASRSGGLETQYF.

This clone was counted a single time. The chain couples TRBV5-4 to TRBJ2-1; 8 positions match TRBD2. The CDR3 consists of 16 residues. V was pared by 2 bases and J by 3 bases, with 7 bases of the junction left unmatched. Germline lookup yields CDR1 SGHNT and CDR2 YYREEE (reference sequence). The CDR3 is CASSFLAGTIYNEQFF. As DNA, the CDR3 is TGTGCCAGCAGCTTCTTAGCGGGAACCATCTACAATGAGCAGTTCTTC. Based on the CDR3 plus reference TRBV5-4 and TRBJ2-1, the full variable domain is ETGVTQSPTHLIKTRGQQVTLRCSSQSGHNTVSWYQQALGQGPQFIFQYYREEENGRGNFPPRFSGLQFPNYSSELNVNALELDDSALYLCASSFLAGTIYNEQFFGPGTRLTVL.

V is TRBV7-2 and J is TRBJ1-1; D is perhaps TRBD1 (5 bases). V was trimmed by 7 bases and J by 6 bases, leaving 24 bases between them. Germline CDR1 SGHTA, CDR2 FQGNSA. CDR3 length equals 16 residues. The CDR3 DNA follows: TGTGCCAGCATCGGCAGGGTAAACATCGGGGTCTCTGAAGCTTTCTTT. It specifies CASIGRVNIGVSEAFF.

Regarding this clone: The same CDR3 is also encoded by other DNA sequences in this sample. V is TRBV7-2 and J is TRBJ2-1, with D perhaps matching TRBD2 (5 bases). Germline V CDR1 and CDR2: SGHTA, FQGNSA. CDR3 length equals 17 residues. Trimming took off 3 bases at V and 9 bases at J, with 24 bases between the two ends. As DNA, the CDR3 is TGTGCCAGCAGCTTGCGGTCATCACGGCGAGGGTTCACTGAGCAGTTCTTC. Protein: CASSLRSSRRGFTEQFF. Combining the CDR3 with reference TRBV7-2 and TRBJ2-1 gives the whole variable domain GAGVSQSPSNKVTEKGKDVELRCDPISGHTALYWYRQSLGQGLEFLIYFQGNSAPDKSGLPSDRFSAERTGGSVSTLTIQRTQQEDSAVYLCASSLRSSRRGFTEQFFGPGTRLTVL.

The rearrangement links TRBV6-6 to TRBJ2-7; D may correspond to TRBD1 or TRBD2 (5 bases each). Deletions cut 0 bases from V and 7 bases from J, with 10 bases between. CDR3 length: 13 residues. Germline V gene sequence: CDR1 MNHNY, CDR2 SVGAGI (reference sequence). The CDR3 DNA follows: TGTGCCAGCAGTTACTCGAGAGGGGAGGAGCAGTACTTC. Translation: CASSYSRGEEQYF.

The gene calls are TRBV6-5 and TRBJ2-5; tentatively, D is TRBD1 (6 bases). V lost 5 bases, J lost 4 bases, and 11 bases lay in between. Germline lookup yields CDR1 MNHEY and CDR2 SVGAGI. The CDR3 is made up of 13 amino acids. As DNA, the CDR3 is TGTGCCAGCAGTAAACAGGGCGGAGAGACCCAGTACTTC. It encodes CASSKQGGETQYF.

The chain employs TRBV28 and TRBJ2-7, with 12 bases identical to TRBD2. This CDR3 has 18 residues. Germline lookup yields CDR1 MDHEN and CDR2 SYDVKM. The V and J ends lost 6 bases and 2 bases, in that order; junction bases with no gene match: 14. The CDR3 nucleotides read TGTGCCAGCAGAGGACCCGTTCGGCCTAGCGGGAGGGCCTACGAGCAGTACTTC. This codes for CASRGPVRPSGRAYEQYF.

J is TRBJ2-3 and V is TRBV7-2; 12 bases fit TRBD2. CDR1 SGHTA and CDR2 FQGNSA come from the germline V gene. The CDR3 covers 19 residues. V lost 4 bases, J lost 2 bases, and 13 bases stayed unmatched. In DNA, the CDR3 is TGTGCCAGCAGCTCCTCCACGCCCGGGACTAGCGGGCCCACAGATACGCAGTATTTT. Translated, it gives CASSSSTPGTSGPTDTQYF.

This chain uses TRBV7-6 with TRBJ1-4; 12 nucleotides align to TRBD1. The CDR3 contains 17 residues. Trimming at V came to 3 bases and at J to 7 bases, leaving 9 bases not matched to a gene. Germline loops: CDR1 SGHVS, CDR2 FNYEAQ. CDR3: CASSFPGTGGVIEKLFF. CDR3 DNA sequence: TGTGCCAGCAGCTTTCCCGGGACAGGGGGCGTCATTGAAAAACTGTTTTTT.

This chain uses TRBV27 with TRBJ1-6, with a tentative D call TRBD1 (6 bases). Germline V gene data show CDR1 as MNHEY and CDR2 as SMNVEV (reference sequence). Trimming removed 11 bases at V and 7 bases at J, with 12 bases between. The CDR3 is 12 residues long. This CDR3 reads CARPDRNSPLHF. The CDR3 nucleotides are TGTGCCCGGCCGGACAGAAATTCACCCCTCCACTTT.

The chain has TRBV14 and TRBJ1-2; 10 bases align to TRBD1. V dropped 5 bases and J dropped 2; count of bases not matched to a gene: 11. The length of the CDR3 is 17 residues. Per germline, CDR1 SGHDN and CDR2 FVKESK. The CDR3 protein is CASSGLLRDRGNYGYTF. The CDR3 DNA is TGTGCCAGCAGCGGTCTTTTAAGGGACAGGGGCAACTATGGCTACACCTTC.

This sequence joins TRBV6-4 and TRBJ2-6; 7 bases align to TRBD2. CDR1 is MRHNA and CDR2 is SNTAGT in the germline V gene. The CDR3 covers 20 residues. Unmatched junction bases numbered 13, after V lost 2 bases and J lost 0 bases. The CDR3 loop is CASSDNNSGPAFSGANVLTF. CDR3 bases: TGTGCCAGCAGTGACAACAATAGCGGGCCTGCCTTCTCTGGGGCCAACGTCCTGACTTTC.

The chain links TRBV9 to TRBJ2-3; D gene unclear. Between the trimmed V and J ends, which lost 3 bases and 0 bases, there was a span of 5 bases. CDR1 is SGDLS, CDR2 YYNGEE, per germline. The CDR3 is 13 amino acids. The CDR3, as DNA: TGTGCCAGCAGCGCCGGAAGCACAGATACGCAGTATTTT. Translating gives CASSAGSTDTQYF.

This CDR3 is CASSRNRVSGNTIYF. For the CDR3, the DNA is TGTGCCAGCAGCCGGAACAGGGTCTCTGGAAACACCATATATTTT. The J gene is TRBJ1-3, the V gene TRBV7-2, with a weak D call TRBD1 (6 bases). Germline V gene data show CDR1 as SGHTA and CDR2 as FQGNSA. The V gene lost 5 bases and the J gene lost 0 bases, with 11 bases spanning the gap. This CDR3 has 15 amino acids.